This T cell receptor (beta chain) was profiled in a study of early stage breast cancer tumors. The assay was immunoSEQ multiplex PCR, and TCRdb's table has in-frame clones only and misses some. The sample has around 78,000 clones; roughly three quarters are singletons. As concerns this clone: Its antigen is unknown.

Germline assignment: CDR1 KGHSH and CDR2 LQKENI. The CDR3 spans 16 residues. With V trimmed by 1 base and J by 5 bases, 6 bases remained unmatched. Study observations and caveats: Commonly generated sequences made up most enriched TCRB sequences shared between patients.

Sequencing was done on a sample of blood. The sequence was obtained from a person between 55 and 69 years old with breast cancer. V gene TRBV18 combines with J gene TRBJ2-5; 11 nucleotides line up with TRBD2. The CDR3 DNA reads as TGTGCCAGCTCACCACGGGTAACTAGCGGGAGTGAGACCCAGTACTTC. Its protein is CASSPRVTSGSETQYF.